This entry lists 21 T cell receptor beta chains sequenced from one sample in a study of technical replicates of blood from a handful of donors. Repertoires were generated with immunoSEQ multiplex PCR, while TCRdb's copy carries only in-frame clones and drops some. Of more than 45,000 clones listed, roughly 91% are singletons. Sequenced: PBMCs. Source of these receptors: a human donor in good health. Some clones in this sample may be carry-over from other donors' samples.

V is TRBV7-9 and J is TRBJ2-2; 7 nucleotides line up with TRBD1. The trim removed 5 bases at V and 4 bases at J, leaving 1 base unmatched. This CDR3 region has 13 residues. Germline V lookup: CDR1 SEHNR, CDR2 FQNEAQ (reference sequence). CDR3 residues: CASSPGGTGELFF. DNA for the CDR3: TGTGCCAGCAGCCCAGGGGGCACCGGGGAGCTGTTTTTT.

The genes are TRBV5-6 and TRBJ1-6; D is ambiguous. The V gene lost 1 base and the J gene lost 9 bases, with 8 bases spanning the gap. The germline gives CDR1 SGHDT, CDR2 YYEEEE. The CDR3 runs to 13 residues. DNA for the CDR3: TGTGCCAGCAGCTTGCAGGTACCTTCACCCCTCCACTTT. Translating it yields CASSLQVPSPLHF.

The genes are TRBV6-5 and TRBJ2-1; 9 bases map to TRBD2. The CDR3 contains 14 residues. Trimming took 0 bases from V and 9 from J; bases not matched to a gene: 3. The germline gives CDR1 MNHEY, CDR2 SVGAGI. CDR3 loop: CASSYSLAGSEQFF. In DNA form, the CDR3 reads TGTGCCAGCAGTTACTCCCTAGCGGGGAGTGAGCAGTTCTTC.

This clone has a single count. The V call is TRBV4-1, the J call TRBJ2-5; 8 bases align to TRBD2. V lost 3 bases and J lost 5; bases outside the gene matches: 14. Germline V CDR1 and CDR2: MGHRA, YSYEKL. The CDR3 has 17 amino acids. CDR3 amino acids: CASSHISGAGGGETQYF. CDR3 nucleotide sequence: TGCGCCAGCAGCCACATCTCTGGGGCGGGGGGAGGCGAGACCCAGTACTTC.

V and J are TRBV19 and TRBJ1-5, with 8 bases that match TRBD1. The length of the CDR3 is 15 residues. The V segment lost 4 bases and the J segment 7 bases; nucleotides outside the gene matches: 9. CDR1 LNHDA and CDR2 SQIVND come from the germline V gene (reference sequence). CDR3 in amino acids: CASSKARGPGQPQHF. CDR3 in DNA: TGTGCCAGTAGTAAGGCCAGGGGGCCGGGACAGCCCCAGCATTTT.

The chain has TRBV11-2 and TRBJ2-7, with 9 bases identical to TRBD2. V shed 4 bases and J 2 bases; nucleotides not matched to a gene: 3. The CDR3 has 14 residues. Germline CDR1 reads SGHAT; CDR2 reads FQNNGV. The CDR3 region is CASSSTSGPYEQYF. The CDR3 DNA reads as TGTGCCAGCAGCTCGACTAGCGGTCCCTACGAGCAGTACTTC.

The rearrangement uses TRBV7-3 and TRBJ2-2; TRBD2 aligns across 14 bases. CDR3 length: 15 residues. Germline CDR1 SGHTA, CDR2 FQGTGA. Unmatched junction bases numbered 1, after V lost 4 bases and J lost 6 bases. The CDR3 DNA reads as TGTGCCAGCAGCTCGGGACTAGCGGGAGCCGGGGAGCTGTTTTTT. It codes for CASSSGLAGAGELFF.

The V and J genes are TRBV5-4 and TRBJ2-3, with 8 bases that match TRBD2. Germline CDR1 reads SGHNT; CDR2 reads YYREEE (reference sequence). J lost 2 bases, V lost 3 bases, and 8 bases had no gene match. There are 16 residues in the CDR3. The DNA for the CDR3 is TGTGCCAGCAGCTCTGTAGCGGGGAAAGTCACAGATACGCAGTATTTT. It yields the protein CASSSVAGKVTDTQYF.

V is TRBV4-1 and J is TRBJ2-2; TRBD1 might be the D (6 bases). V was shortened by 3 bases and J by 2 bases, with 13 bases between the two germline ends. Germline-derived CDR1 and CDR2 are MGHRA and YSYEKL. This CDR3 is built from 16 residues. DNA for the CDR3: TGCGCCAGCAGCCAGGCGGGCAGGGGAAACACCGGGGAGCTGTTTTTT. It translates to CASSQAGRGNTGELFF.

This sequence joins TRBV5-6 and TRBJ2-1, with TRBD2 matching over 7 bases. The length of the CDR3 is 15 residues. V lost 6 bases to trimming and J lost 0 bases; unmatched junction nucleotides: 6. Germline V gene data show CDR1 as SGHDT and CDR2 as YYEEEE. The CDR3 sequence: CASIPSGFSYNEQFF. As DNA, the CDR3 is TGTGCCAGCATCCCTAGCGGATTCTCCTACAATGAGCAGTTCTTC.

This chain joins TRBV7-7 and TRBJ2-2; 9 positions agree with TRBD1. The length of the CDR3 is 15 residues. The trim removed 5 bases at V and 6 bases at J, leaving 7 bases unmatched. The germline CDR1 and CDR2 sequences are SSHAT and FNYEAQ (reference sequence). CDR3 nucleotide sequence: TGTGCCAGCAGCACTAGGACAGGGGACGCCGGGGAGCTGTTTTTT. Translated: CASSTRTGDAGELFF. Together with reference TRBV7-7 and TRBJ2-2, the CDR3 gives the full variable domain: GAGVSQSPRYKVTKRGQDVTLRCDPISSHATLYWYQQALGQGPEFLTYFNYEAQPDKSGLPSDRFSAERPEGSISTLTIQRTEQRDSAMYRCASSTRTGDAGELFFGEGSRLTVL.

The V call is TRBV4-2, the J call TRBJ2-1; 10 bases fit TRBD1. V shed 4 bases, J shed 8 bases, and the junction held 5 bases outside the gene matches. This CDR3 spans 14 amino acids. Germline CDR1 is LGHNA and CDR2 is YNFKEQ. CDR3 in amino acids: CASSLQDRGDEQFF. The CDR3 DNA is TGTGCCAGCAGCCTGCAGGACAGGGGGGATGAGCAGTTCTTC.

The chain links TRBV6-1 to TRBJ2-2, with 11 bases that match TRBD2. CDR1 is MNHNS, CDR2 SASEGT, per germline. The CDR3 has 21 residues. V shed 1 base, J shed 7 bases, and the junction held 20 bases outside the gene matches. The CDR3 region has the DNA TGTGCCAGCAGTGAAGAAAAAGTAAGGCCTTTAGCGGGAGGGAGTCACGGGGAGCTGTTTTTT. This codes for CASSEEKVRPLAGGSHGELFF.

The chain recombines TRBV5-1 with TRBJ2-7; D remains ambiguous. Trimming removed 2 bases at V and 7 bases at J, with 13 bases between. CDR1 is SGHRS and CDR2 is YFSETQ in the germline V gene. The CDR3 runs to 13 residues. CDR3 sequence (DNA): TGCGCCAGCAGCTTCGACCCCCCGGGTGAGCAGTACTTC. Amino acid sequence: CASSFDPPGEQYF.

The chain combines TRBV2 with TRBJ1-1; D is ambiguous. CDR3 length: 12 residues. V was cut by 8 bases and J by 3 bases, with 10 bases left in between. Germline V gives CDR1 SNHLY, CDR2 FYNNEI. This CDR3 reads CASDSGYTEAFF. CDR3 nucleotides: TGTGCCAGCGATTCCGGGTACACTGAAGCTTTCTTT.

This chain links TRBV9 with TRBJ2-1, with 7 bases matching TRBD1. Germline CDR1 SGDLS, CDR2 YYNGEE. There are 14 residues in the CDR3. V shed 1 base, J shed 6 bases, and the junction held 4 bases outside the gene matches. CDR3 coding DNA: TGTGCCAGCAGCGTACTAGGGGGCCCCAATGAGCAGTTCTTC. As protein: CASSVLGGPNEQFF. The full variable domain, completed using reference TRBV9 and TRBJ2-1, is DSGVTQTPKHLITATGQRVTLRCSPRSGDLSVYWYQQSLDQGLQFLIQYYNGEERAKGNILERFSAQQFPDLHSELNLSSLELGDSALYFCASSVLGGPNEQFFGPGTRLTVL.

V is TRBV2 and J is TRBJ2-7; unclear D gene. The CDR3 spans 11 residues. V was trimmed by 6 bases and J by 3 bases, leaving 6 bases between them. The germline CDR1 and CDR2 sequences are SNHLY and FYNNEI. CDR3 sequence: CASSQFYEQYF. Here the CDR3 DNA reads TGTGCCAGCAGCCAGTTCTACGAGCAGTACTTC.

This chain connects TRBV18 to TRBJ1-4; weak D call: TRBD1 (6 bases). CDR3 length equals 15 residues. Trimming removed 3 bases at V and 4 bases at J, with 12 bases between. CDR1 is KGHSH and CDR2 is LQKENI in the germline V gene. Here the CDR3 reads CASSPSGASNEKLFF. The CDR3 nucleotides read TGTGCCAGCTCACCTTCAGGGGCCAGTAATGAAAAACTGTTTTTT. Full variable domain (missing parts from reference TRBV18 and TRBJ1-4): NAGVMQNPRHLVRRRGQEARLRCSPMKGHSHVYWYRQLPEEGLKFMVYLQKENIIDESGMPKERFSAEFPKEGPSILRIQQVVRGDSAAYFCASSPSGASNEKLFFGSGTQLSVL.

This clone was seen only once. The genes are TRBV7-9 and TRBJ2-7; D is undetermined. This CDR3 region has 14 residues. Germline V gives CDR1 SEHNR, CDR2 FQNEAQ (reference sequence). Trimming shortened V by 5 bases and J by 1 base, and 12 bases separated the two germline ends. The CDR3 is CASSPDRVSYEQYF. The DNA for the CDR3 is TGTGCCAGCAGCCCAGATCGGGTATCCTACGAGCAGTACTTC.

The genes are TRBV5-4 and TRBJ2-7; 8 bases line up with TRBD2. Trimming removed 4 bases from V and 0 bases from J; junction bases left unmatched: 12. The CDR3 has 17 amino acids. Germline-derived CDR1 and CDR2 are SGHNT and YYREEE (reference sequence). CDR3 amino acids: CASSLGVAGTYSYEQYF. The CDR3 nucleotides read TGTGCCAGCAGCCTCGGGGTAGCGGGAACTTACTCCTACGAGCAGTACTTC.

CDR3 residues: CASSLEVELTGELFF. The CDR3 nucleotides are TGCGCCAGCAGCCTTGAGGTCGAGTTAACCGGGGAGCTGTTTTTT. The V and J genes are TRBV4-1 and TRBJ2-2; D gene unclear. The germline V gene has CDR1 MGHRA and CDR2 YSYEKL. CDR3 size: 15 residues. The V and J ends lost 4 bases and 5 bases respectively, with 14 bases between them.